This T cell receptor (beta chain) was obtained from a study of radiotherapy plus CTLA-4 blockade in lung cancer. Study information: Objective responses were recorded in around 18% of patients, with disease control recorded in roughly 31%. Study-wide results and caveats: Radiotherapy with ipilimumab was followed by blood expansion of tumor-derived clones.

Germline CDR1 WSHSY, CDR2 SAAADI. This CDR3 has 15 residues. V lost 8 bases and J lost 9; bases outside the gene matches: 14. Only in-frame clones appear in the TCRdb table, and some are missing; sequencing was by immunoSEQ multiplex PCR. The repertoire holds roughly 90,000 clones, with more than 70% as singletons. Comments on this clone: Its specificity is not known.

This sample comprised peripheral blood, obtained from a patient treated with radiotherapy plus ipilimumab. The clonotype originates from a human donor with non-small cell lung cancer that progressed on radiotherapy plus ipilimumab. This chain joins TRBV10-2 and TRBJ2-1; 9 bases map to TRBD2. The CDR3 bases are TGCGCCAGCCACCTAGGGCGGGAGGGCCTTGTTGAGCAGTTCTTC. Translated: CASHLGREGLVEQFF.